Sequencing of this T cell receptor beta chain was carried out in a study of T cells in Graves' hyperthyroidism and ophthalmopathy. For the study at large: Any treatment followed the collection of peripheral blood at initial diagnosis. Findings of the study overall: The authors' 13 V-J model separated ophthalmopathy from stable hyperthyroidism.

This clonotype was detected only a few times. Its antigen is not known. With V trimmed by 1 base and J by 0 bases, 3 bases remained unmatched. Germline V gene data show CDR1 as MNHEY and CDR2 as SVGEGT. The CDR3 is 16 amino acids. Researchers amplified the TCR beta CDR3 regions from RNA transcripts. When the TCR CDR3 underwent first-round RT-PCR, the HTBI primer set was used. Each CDR3 protein is one row after TCRdb ran MiXCR on the multiplex PCR reads. The repertoire includes about 760,000 distinct CDR3 sequences, under 45% of them detected once, and roughly 31% sits in the top ten. The material sequenced was blood. The sequence was collected from a woman in her thirties or forties with Graves' hyperthyroidism. The genes are TRBV6-2 or TRBV6-3 and TRBJ2-5, with TRBD2 matching 9 bases. The CDR3 DNA is TGTGCCAGCAGTTACTTCGGCGGGAGGGACCAAGAGACCCAGTACTTC. It specifies CASSYFGGRDQETQYF.